This TCR beta chain was found in a study of blood T cell repertoires in COVID-19. V lost 5 bases and J lost 0; bases outside the gene matches: 24. CDR3 length: 23 residues. The germline V gene encodes CDR1 MNHEY and CDR2 SMNVEV (reference sequence). Patients of the Seattle cohort, enrolled during active infection, were followed longitudinally. Per the authors' pipeline: Estimates of nucleated cell counts were drawn from the amplification of reference gene primers. Assay: immunoSEQ multiplex PCR; the TCRdb copy retains only in-frame clones and omits some. V and J calls and clone size are as listed in that table; D and trimming were resolved from the DNA. The sample lists some 200,000 clones; roughly 76% were seen once.

The TCR sequence derives from a woman aged 40 to 50 with COVID-19, enrolled during active disease. Sequencing was performed on peripheral blood. The rearrangement joins TRBV27 to TRBJ2-3; 12 bases line up with TRBD1. The CDR3 reads CASSPRIRQGDRGLPPSTDTQYF. In DNA form, the CDR3 reads TGTGCCAGCAGTCCACGTATAAGGCAAGGGGACAGGGGGCTGCCCCCAAGCACAGATACGCAGTATTTT.